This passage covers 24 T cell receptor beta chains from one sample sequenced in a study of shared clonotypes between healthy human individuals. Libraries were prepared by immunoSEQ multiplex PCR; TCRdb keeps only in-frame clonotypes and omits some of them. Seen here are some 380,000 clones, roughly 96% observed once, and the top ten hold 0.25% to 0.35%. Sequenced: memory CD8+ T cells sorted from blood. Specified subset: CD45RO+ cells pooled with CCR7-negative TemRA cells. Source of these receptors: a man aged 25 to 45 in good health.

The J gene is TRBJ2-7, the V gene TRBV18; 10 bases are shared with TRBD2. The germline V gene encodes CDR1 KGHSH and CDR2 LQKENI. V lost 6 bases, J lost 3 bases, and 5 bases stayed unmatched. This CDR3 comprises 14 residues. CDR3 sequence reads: CASSSTSGHYEQYF. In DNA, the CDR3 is TGTGCCAGCTCGTCGACTAGCGGGCACTACGAGCAGTACTTC.

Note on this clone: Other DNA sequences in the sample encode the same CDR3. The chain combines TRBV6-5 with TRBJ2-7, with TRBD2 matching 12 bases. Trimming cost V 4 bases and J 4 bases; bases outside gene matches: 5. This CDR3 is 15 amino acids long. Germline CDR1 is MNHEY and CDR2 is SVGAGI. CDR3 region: CASSSRTSGTYEQYF. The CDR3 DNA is TGTGCCAGCAGTTCCCGGACTAGCGGGACTTACGAGCAGTACTTC.

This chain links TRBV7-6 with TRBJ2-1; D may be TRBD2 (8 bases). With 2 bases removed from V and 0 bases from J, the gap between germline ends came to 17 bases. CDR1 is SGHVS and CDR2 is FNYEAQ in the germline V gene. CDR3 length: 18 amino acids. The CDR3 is CASSLKDRSGSSYNEQFF. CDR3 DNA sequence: TGTGCCAGCAGCTTAAAGGACAGGAGCGGGAGCTCCTACAATGAGCAGTTCTTC.

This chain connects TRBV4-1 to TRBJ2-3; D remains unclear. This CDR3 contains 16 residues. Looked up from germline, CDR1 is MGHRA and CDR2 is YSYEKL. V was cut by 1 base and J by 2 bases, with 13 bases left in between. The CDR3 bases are TGCGCCAGCAGCCAAGTCGGCGGACCTGTCACAGATACGCAGTATTTT. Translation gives CASSQVGGPVTDTQYF.

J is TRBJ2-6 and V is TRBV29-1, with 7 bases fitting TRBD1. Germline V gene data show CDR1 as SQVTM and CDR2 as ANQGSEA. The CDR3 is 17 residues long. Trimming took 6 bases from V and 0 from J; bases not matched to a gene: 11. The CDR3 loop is CSVLYRGIDSGANVLTF. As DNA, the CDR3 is TGCAGCGTCCTTTACAGGGGAATTGACTCTGGGGCCAACGTCCTGACTTTC.

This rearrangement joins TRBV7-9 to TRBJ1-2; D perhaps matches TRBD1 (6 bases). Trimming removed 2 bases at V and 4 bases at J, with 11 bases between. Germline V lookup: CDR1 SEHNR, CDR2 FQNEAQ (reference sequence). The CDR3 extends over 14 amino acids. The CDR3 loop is CASSLFQGSYGYTF. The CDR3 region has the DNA TGTGCCAGCAGCTTATTCCAGGGGAGCTATGGCTACACCTTC.

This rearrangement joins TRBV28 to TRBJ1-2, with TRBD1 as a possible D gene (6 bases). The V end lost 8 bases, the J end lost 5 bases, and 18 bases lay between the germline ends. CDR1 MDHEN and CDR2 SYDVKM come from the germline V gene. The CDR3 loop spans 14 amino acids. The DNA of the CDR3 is TGTGCCAGCCAGATCACAGGGCTTTCTTATGGCTACACCTTC. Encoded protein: CASQITGLSYGYTF.

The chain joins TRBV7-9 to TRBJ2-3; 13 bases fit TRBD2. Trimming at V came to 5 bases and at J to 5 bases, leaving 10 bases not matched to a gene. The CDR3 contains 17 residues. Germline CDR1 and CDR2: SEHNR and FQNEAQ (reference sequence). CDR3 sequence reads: CASSPWGLAGSIDTQYF. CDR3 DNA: TGTGCCAGCAGCCCCTGGGGACTAGCGGGATCGATAGATACGCAGTATTTT.

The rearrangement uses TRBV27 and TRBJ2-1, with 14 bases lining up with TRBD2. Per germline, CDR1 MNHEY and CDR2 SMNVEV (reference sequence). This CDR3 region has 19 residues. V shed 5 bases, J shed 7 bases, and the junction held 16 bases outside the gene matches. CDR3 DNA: TGTGCCAGCAGTCAAGGACAGGTGGGGACTAGCGGGAGAAAAAATGAGCAGTTCTTC. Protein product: CASSQGQVGTSGRKNEQFF.

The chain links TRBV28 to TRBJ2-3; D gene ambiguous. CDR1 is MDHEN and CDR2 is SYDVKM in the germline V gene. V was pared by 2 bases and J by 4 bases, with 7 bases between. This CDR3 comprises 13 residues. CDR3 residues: CASSLPSADTQYF. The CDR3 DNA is TGTGCCAGCAGTTTACCGTCGGCAGATACGCAGTATTTT. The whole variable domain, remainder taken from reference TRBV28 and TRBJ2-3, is DVKVTQSSRYLVKRTGEKVFLECVQDMDHENMFWYRQDPGLGLRLIYFSYDVKMKEKGDIPEGYSVSREKKERFSLILESASTNQTSMYLCASSLPSADTQYFGPGTRLTVL.

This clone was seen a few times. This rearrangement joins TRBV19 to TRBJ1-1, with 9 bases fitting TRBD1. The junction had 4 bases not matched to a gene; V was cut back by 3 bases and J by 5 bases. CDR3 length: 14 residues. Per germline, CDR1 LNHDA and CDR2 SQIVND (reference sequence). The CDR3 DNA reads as TGTGCCAGTAGTATCGGACAGGGGATGACTGAAGCTTTCTTT. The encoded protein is CASSIGQGMTEAFF.

The CDR3 loop reads CASSEGSHEQYF. The DNA of the CDR3 is TGTGCCAGCAGTGAGGGTTCCCACGAGCAGTACTTC. V and J are TRBV28 and TRBJ2-7; TRBD2 is a possible D gene (5 bases). V was trimmed by 5 bases and J by 5 bases, leaving 10 bases between them. There are 12 residues in the CDR3. The V gene's germline CDR1 is MDHEN and CDR2 SYDVKM.

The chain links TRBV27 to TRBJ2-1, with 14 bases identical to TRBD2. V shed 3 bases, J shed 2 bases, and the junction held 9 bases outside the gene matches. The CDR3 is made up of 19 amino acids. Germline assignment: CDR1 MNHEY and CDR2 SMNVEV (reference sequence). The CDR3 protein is CASSFSGLAGVGPYNEQFF. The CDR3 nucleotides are TGTGCCAGCAGTTTTTCGGGACTAGCGGGAGTGGGGCCCTACAATGAGCAGTTCTTC.

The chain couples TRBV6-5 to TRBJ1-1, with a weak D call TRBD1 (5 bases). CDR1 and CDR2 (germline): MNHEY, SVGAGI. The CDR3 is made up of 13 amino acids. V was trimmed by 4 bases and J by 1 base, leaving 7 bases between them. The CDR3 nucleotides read TGTGCCAGCAGTTGGGACCAGAACACTGAAGCTTTCTTT. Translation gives CASSWDQNTEAFF.

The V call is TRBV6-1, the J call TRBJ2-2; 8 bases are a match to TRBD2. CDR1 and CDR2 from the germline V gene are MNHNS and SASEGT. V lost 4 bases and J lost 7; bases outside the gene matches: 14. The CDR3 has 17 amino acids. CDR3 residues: CASSVLPGAGGIGELFF. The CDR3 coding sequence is TGTGCCAGCAGTGTACTTCCCGGGGCGGGAGGCATCGGGGAGCTGTTTTTT.

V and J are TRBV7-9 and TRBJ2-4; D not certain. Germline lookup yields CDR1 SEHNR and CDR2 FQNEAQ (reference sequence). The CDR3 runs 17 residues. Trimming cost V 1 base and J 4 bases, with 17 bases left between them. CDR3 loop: CASSLELHRYEKNIQYF. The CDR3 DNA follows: TGTGCCAGCAGCTTAGAGCTTCATAGATACGAGAAAAACATTCAGTACTTC.

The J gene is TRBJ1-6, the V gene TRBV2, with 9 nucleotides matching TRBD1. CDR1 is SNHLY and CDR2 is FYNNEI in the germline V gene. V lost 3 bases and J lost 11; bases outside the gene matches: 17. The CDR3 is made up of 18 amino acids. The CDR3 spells CASSEGPAHGTGRTPLHF. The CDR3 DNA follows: TGTGCCAGCAGTGAGGGTCCAGCACACGGGACAGGGAGGACACCCCTCCACTTT.

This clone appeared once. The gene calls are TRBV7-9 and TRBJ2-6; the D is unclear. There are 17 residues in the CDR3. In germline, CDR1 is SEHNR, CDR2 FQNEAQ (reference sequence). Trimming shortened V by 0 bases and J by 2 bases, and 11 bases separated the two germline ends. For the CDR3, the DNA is TGTGCCAGCAGCTTAGCGCGGCCAGAAACTGGGGCCAACGTCCTGACTTTC. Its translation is CASSLARPETGANVLTF.

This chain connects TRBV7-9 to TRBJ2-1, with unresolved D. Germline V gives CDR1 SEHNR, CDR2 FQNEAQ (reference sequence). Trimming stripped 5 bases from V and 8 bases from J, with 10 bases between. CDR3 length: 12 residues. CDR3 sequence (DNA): TGTGCCAGCAGCGCCTTTGCCCATGAGCAGTTCTTC. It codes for CASSAFAHEQFF.

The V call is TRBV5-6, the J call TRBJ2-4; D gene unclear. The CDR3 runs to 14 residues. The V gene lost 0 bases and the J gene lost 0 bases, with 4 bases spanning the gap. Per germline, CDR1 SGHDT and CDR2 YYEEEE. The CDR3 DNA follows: TGTGCCAGCAGCTTGGGAATAGCCAAAAACATTCAGTACTTC. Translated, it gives CASSLGIAKNIQYF.

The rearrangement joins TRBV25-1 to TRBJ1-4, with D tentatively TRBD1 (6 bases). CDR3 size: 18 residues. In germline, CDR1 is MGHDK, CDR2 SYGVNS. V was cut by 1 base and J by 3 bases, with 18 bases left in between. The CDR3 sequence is CASSESGSRGGANEKLFF. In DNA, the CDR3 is TGTGCCAGCAGTGAATCAGGGAGTAGGGGGGGAGCTAATGAAAAACTGTTTTTT.

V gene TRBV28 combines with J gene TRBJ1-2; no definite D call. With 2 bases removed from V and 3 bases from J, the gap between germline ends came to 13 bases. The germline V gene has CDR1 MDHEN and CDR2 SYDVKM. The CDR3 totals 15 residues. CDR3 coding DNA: TGTGCCAGCAGTTTAGCCCCCGGGGAAGACTATGGCTACACCTTC. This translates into CASSLAPGEDYGYTF.

CDR3 in amino acids: CASSELGDTGELFF. The CDR3 bases are TGCGCCAGCAGTGAGTTGGGGGACACCGGGGAGCTGTTTTTT. V usage is TRBV10-1 and J usage is TRBJ2-2; perhaps D is TRBD1 or TRBD2 (5 bases each). V was cut by 1 base and J by 3 bases, with 6 bases left in between. The CDR3 length is 14 residues. Germline V lookup: CDR1 WNHNN, CDR2 SYGVQD (reference sequence).

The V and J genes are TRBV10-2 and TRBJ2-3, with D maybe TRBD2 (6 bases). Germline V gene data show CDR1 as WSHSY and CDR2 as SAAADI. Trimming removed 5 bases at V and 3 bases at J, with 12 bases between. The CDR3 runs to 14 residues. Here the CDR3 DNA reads TGCGCCAGCAGTCGGGGGTCGGGGACAGATACGCAGTATTTT. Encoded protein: CASSRGSGTDTQYF.